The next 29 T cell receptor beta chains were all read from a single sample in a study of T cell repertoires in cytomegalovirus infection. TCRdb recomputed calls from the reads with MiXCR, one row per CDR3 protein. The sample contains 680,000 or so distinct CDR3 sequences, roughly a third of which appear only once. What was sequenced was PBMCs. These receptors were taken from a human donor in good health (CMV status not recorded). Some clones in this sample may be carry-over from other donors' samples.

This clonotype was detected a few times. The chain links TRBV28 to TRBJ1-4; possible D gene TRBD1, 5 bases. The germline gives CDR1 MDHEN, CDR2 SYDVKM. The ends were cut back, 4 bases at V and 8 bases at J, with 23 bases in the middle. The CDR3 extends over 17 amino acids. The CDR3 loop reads CASSSLPGTGGGEKLFF. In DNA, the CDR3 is TGTGCCAGCAGTTCCCTTCCCGGGACTGGAGGAGGAGAAAAACTGTTTTTT. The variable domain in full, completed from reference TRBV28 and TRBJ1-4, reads DVKVTQSSRYLVKRTGEKVFLECVQDMDHENMFWYRQDPGLGLRLIYFSYDVKMKEKGDIPEGYSVSREKKERFSLILESASTNQTSMYLCASSSLPGTGGGEKLFFGSGTQLSVL.

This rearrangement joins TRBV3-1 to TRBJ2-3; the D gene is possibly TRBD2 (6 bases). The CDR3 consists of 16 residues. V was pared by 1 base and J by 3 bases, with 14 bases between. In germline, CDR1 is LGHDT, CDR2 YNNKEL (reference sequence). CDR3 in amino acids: CASSQGDGRRTDTQYF. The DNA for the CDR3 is TGTGCCAGCAGCCAAGGGGACGGGAGACGGACAGATACGCAGTATTTT.

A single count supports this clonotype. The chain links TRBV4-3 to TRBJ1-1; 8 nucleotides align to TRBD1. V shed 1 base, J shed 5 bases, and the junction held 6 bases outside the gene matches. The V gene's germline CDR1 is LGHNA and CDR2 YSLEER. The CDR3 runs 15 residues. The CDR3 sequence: CASSQADRAATEAFF. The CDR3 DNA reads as TGCGCCAGCAGCCAAGCGGACAGGGCAGCGACTGAAGCTTTCTTT.

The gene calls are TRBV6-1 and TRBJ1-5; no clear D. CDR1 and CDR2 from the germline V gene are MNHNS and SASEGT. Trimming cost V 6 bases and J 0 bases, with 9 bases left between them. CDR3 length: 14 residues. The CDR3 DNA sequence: TGTGCCAGCAGGCAGTTCTATAGCAATCAGCCCCAGCATTTT. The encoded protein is CASRQFYSNQPQHF.

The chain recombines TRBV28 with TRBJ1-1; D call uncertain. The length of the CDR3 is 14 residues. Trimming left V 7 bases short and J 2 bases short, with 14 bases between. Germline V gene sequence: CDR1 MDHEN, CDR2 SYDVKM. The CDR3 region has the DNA TGTGCCAGCATAGTACCCGGAAGCAACACTGAAGCTTTCTTT. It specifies CASIVPGSNTEAFF.

The CDR3 DNA sequence: TGTGCCAGCAGTTTATTAGGCAGAAATAATTCACCCCTCCACTTT. Translated: CASSLLGRNNSPLHF. The rearrangement links TRBV27 to TRBJ1-6; no reliable D call. The CDR3 covers 15 residues. The V end was cut by 1 base, the J end by 5 bases, with 9 bases between. Per germline, CDR1 MNHEY and CDR2 SMNVEV (reference sequence).

The CDR3 bases are TGTGCCAGCAGGCCGAACAGGGTTCCCTACGAGCAGTACTTC. Translating it yields CASRPNRVPYEQYF. The gene calls are TRBV28 and TRBJ2-7, with D tentatively TRBD1 (6 bases). Germline V gives CDR1 MDHEN, CDR2 SYDVKM. The ends were cut back, 6 bases at V and 2 bases at J, with 14 bases in the middle. This CDR3 has 14 amino acids.

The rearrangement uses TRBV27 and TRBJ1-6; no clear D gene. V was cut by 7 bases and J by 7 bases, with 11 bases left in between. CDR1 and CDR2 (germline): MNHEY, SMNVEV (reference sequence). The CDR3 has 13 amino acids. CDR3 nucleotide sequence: TGTGCCAGCAACGGACGGACCAATTCACCCCTCCACTTT. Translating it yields CASNGRTNSPLHF.

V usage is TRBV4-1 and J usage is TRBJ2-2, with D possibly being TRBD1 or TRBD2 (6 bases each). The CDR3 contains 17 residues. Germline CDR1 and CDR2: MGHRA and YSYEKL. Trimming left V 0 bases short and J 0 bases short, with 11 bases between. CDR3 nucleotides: TGCGCCAGCAGCCAAGAATCGGAGGGGGCGAACACCGGGGAGCTGTTTTTT. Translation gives CASSQESEGANTGELFF.

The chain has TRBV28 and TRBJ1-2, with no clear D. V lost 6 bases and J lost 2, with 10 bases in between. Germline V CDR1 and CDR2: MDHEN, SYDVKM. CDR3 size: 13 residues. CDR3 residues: CASRYPQNYGYTF. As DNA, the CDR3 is TGTGCCAGCAGGTACCCACAGAACTATGGCTACACCTTC.

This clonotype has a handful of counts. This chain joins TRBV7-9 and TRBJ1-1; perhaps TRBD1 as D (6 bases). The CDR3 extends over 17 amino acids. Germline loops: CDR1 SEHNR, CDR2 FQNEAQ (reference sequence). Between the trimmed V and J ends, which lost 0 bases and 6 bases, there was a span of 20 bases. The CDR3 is CASSLARFSRGRAEAFF. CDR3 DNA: TGTGCCAGCAGCTTAGCGCGCTTTAGTCGGGGGCGGGCTGAAGCTTTCTTT.

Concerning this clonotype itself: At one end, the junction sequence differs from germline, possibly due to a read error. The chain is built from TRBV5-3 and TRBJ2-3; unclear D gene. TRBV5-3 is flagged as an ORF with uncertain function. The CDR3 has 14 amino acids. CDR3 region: CASSSHTTTDTQYF. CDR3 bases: TGTGCCAGCAGCTCACACACCACCACAGATACGCAGTATTTT.

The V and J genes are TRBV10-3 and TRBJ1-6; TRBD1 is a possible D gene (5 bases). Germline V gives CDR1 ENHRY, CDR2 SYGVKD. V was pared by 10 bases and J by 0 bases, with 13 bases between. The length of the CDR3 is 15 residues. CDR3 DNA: TGTGCCACTCTCGGGGGGAGCTCCTATAATTCACCCCTCCACTTT. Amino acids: CATLGGSSYNSPLHF.

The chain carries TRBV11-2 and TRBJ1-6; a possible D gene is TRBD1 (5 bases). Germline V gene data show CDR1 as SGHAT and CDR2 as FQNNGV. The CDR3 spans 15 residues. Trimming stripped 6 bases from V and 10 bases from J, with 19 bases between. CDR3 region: CASRGHPQGGSPLHF. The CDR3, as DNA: TGTGCCAGCAGAGGCCACCCTCAGGGTGGCTCACCCCTCCACTTT.

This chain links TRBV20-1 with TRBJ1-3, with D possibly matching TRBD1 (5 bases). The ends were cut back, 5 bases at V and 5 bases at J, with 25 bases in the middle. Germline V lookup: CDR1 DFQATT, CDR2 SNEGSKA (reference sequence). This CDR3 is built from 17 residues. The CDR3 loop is CSARSAGGDPTRNTIYF. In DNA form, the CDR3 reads TGCAGTGCTCGCTCAGCCGGGGGGGACCCGACTCGAAACACCATATATTTT.

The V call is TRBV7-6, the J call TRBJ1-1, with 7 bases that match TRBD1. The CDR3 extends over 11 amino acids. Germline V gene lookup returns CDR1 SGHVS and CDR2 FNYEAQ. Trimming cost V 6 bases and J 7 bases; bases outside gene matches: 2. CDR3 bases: TGTGCCAGCAGGGGACAGAATGAAGCTTTCTTT. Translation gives CASRGQNEAFF.

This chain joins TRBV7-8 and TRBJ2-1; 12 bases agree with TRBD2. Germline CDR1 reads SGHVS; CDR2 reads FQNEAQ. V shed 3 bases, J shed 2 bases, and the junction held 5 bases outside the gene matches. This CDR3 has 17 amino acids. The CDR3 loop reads CASSFPSGRVAYNEQFF. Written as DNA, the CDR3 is TGTGCCAGCAGCTTTCCTAGCGGGAGGGTAGCCTACAATGAGCAGTTCTTC.

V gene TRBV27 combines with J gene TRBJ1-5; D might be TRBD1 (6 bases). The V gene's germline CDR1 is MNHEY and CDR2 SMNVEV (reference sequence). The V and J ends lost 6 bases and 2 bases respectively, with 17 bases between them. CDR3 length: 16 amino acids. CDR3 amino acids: CASRGGRAEGNQPQHF. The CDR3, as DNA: TGTGCCAGCAGAGGGGGACGGGCTGAGGGCAATCAGCCCCAGCATTTT.

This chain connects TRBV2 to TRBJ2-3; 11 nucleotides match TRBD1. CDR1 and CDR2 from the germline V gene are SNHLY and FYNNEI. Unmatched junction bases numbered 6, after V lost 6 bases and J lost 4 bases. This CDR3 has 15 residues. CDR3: CASSGGQGAADTQYF. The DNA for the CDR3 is TGTGCCAGCAGCGGCGGACAGGGGGCTGCAGATACGCAGTATTTT. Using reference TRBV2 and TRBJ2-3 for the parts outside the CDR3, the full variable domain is EPEVTQTPSHQVTQMGQEVILRCVPISNHLYFYWYRQILGQKVEFLVSFYNNEISEKSEIFDDQFSVERPDGSNFTLKIRSTKLEDSAMYFCASSGGQGAADTQYFGPGTRLTVL.

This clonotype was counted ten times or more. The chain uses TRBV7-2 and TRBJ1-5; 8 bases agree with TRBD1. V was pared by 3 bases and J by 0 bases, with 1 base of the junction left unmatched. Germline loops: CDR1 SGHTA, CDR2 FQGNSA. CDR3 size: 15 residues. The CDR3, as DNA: TGTGCCAGCAGCTTGGACAGGGCTAGCAATCAGCCCCAGCATTTT. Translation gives CASSLDRASNQPQHF.

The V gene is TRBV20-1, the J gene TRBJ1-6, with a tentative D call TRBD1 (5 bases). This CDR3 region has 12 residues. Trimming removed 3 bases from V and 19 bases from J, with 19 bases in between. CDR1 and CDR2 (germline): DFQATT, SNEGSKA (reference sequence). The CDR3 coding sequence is TGCAGTGCTAGCAGGAAGGGGCCCCTTATACACTTT. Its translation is CSASRKGPLIHF.

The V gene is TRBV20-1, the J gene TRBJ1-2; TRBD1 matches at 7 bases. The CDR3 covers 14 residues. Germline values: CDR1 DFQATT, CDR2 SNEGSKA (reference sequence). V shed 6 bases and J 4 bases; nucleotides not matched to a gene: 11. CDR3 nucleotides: TGCAGTGCCATAAGACAGGGTCTCTCCTATGGCTACACCTTC. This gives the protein CSAIRQGLSYGYTF.

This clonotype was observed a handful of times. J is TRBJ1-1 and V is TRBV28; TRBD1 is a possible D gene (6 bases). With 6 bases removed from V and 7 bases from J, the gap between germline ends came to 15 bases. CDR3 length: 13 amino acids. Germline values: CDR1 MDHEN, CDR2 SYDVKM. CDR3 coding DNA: TGTGCCAGCAGCCTTTTGGACAGTAGTGAAGCTTTCTTT. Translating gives CASSLLDSSEAFF.

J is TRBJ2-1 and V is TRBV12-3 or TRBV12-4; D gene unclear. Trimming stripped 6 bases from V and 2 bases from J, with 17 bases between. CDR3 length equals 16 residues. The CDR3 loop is CASRHTVTQTYNEQFF. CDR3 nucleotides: TGTGCCAGCAGGCACACGGTAACCCAGACCTACAATGAGCAGTTCTTC.

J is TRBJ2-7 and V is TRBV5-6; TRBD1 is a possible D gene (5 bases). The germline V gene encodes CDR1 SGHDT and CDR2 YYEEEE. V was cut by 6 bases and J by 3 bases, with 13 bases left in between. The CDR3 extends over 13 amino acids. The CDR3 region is CASTTWGSYEQYF. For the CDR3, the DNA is TGTGCCAGCACCACTTGGGGCAGCTACGAGCAGTACTTC.

The CDR3 DNA follows: TGTGCCACCAGCCCCGGGGCGGGGAGCTCCTACAATGAGCAGTTCTTC. Translated: CATSPGAGSSYNEQFF. The genes are TRBV24-1 and TRBJ2-1; tentative D call: TRBD2 (6 bases). Germline V lookup: CDR1 KGHDR, CDR2 SFDVKD. This CDR3 is built from 16 residues. V was shortened by 7 bases and J by 0 bases, with 15 bases between the two germline ends.

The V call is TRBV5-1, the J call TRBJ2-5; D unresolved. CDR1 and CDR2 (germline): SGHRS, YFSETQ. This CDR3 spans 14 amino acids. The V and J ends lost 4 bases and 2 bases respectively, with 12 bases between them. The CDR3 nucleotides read TGCGCCAGCAGCCCTCTTCTGGGACAAGAGACCCAGTACTTC. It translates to CASSPLLGQETQYF.

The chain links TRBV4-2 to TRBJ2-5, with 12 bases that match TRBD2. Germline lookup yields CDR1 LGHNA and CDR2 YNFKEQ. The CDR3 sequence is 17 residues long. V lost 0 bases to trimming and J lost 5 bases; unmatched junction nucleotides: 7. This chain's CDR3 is CASSQDALAGGPETQYF. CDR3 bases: TGTGCCAGCAGCCAAGATGCGCTAGCGGGGGGGCCGGAGACCCAGTACTTC.

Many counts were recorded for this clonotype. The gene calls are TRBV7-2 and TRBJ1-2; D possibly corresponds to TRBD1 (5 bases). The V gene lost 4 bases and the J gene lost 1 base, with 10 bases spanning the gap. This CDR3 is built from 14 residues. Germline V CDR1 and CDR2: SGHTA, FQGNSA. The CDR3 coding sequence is TGTGCCAGCAGCTCGAAGACAGTTAACTATGGCTACACCTTC. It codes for CASSSKTVNYGYTF.